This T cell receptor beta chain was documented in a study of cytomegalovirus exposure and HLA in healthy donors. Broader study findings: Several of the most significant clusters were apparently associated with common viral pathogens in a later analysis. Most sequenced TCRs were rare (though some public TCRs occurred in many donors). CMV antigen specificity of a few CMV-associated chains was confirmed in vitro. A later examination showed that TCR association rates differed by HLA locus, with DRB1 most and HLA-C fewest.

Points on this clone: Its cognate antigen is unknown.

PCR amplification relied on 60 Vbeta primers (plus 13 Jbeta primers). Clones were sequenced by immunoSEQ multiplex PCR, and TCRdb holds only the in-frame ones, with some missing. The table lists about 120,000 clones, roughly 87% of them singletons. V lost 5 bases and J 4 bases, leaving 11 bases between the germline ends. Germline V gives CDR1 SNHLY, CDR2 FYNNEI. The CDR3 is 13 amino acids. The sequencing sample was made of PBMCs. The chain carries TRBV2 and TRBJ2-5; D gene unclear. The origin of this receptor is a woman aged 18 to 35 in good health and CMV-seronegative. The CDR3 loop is CASSYSQVETQYF. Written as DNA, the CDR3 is TGTGCCAGCAGTTACAGTCAGGTAGAGACCCAGTACTTC.